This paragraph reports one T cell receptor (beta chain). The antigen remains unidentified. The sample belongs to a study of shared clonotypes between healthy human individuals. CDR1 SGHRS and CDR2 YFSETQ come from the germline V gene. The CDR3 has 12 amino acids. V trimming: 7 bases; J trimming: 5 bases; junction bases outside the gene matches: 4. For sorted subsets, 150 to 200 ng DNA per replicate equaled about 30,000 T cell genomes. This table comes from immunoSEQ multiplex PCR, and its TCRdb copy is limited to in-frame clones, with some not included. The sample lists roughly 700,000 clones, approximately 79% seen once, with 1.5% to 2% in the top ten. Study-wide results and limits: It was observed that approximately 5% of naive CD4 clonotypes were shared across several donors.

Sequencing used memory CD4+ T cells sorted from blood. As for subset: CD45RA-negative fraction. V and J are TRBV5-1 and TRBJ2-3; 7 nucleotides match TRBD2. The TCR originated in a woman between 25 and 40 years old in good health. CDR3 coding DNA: TGCGCCAGCGGCGGGGAGGGAGATACGCAGTATTTT. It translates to CASGGEGDTQYF.